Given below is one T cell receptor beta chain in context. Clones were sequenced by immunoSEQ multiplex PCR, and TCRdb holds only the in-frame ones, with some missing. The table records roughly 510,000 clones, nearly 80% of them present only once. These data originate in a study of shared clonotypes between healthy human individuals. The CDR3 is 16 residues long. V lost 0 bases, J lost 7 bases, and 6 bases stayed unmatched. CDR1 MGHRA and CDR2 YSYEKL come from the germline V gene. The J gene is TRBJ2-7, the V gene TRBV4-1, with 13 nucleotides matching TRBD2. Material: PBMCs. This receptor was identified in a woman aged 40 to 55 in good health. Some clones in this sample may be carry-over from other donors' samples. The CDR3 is CASSQDHRLAGGEQYF. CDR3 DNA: TGCGCCAGCAGCCAAGATCACCGACTAGCGGGGGGTGAGCAGTACTTC.